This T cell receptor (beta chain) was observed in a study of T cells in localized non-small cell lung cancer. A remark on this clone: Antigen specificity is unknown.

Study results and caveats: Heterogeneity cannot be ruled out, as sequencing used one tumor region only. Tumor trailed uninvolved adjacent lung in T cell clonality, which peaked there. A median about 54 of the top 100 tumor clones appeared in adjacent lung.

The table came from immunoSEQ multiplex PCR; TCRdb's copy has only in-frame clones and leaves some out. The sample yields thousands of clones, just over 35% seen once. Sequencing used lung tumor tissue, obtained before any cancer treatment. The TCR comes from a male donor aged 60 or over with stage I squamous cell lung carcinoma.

CDR3: CASSGTSGRSYNEQFF. DNA of the CDR3: TGTGCCAGCAGTGGGACTAGCGGACGCTCCTACAATGAGCAGTTCTTC. V and J are TRBV25-1 and TRBJ2-1; 10 bases are shared with TRBD2. The germline CDR1 and CDR2 sequences are MGHDK and SYGVNS. This CDR3 has 16 residues. After removal of 4 bases from V and 0 bases from J, the junction contained 3 bases not matched to a gene.